This T cell receptor beta chain came from a study of shared clonotypes between healthy human individuals. In the source study's methods: ImmunoSEQ only sent back junction sequences with no quality scores, so filtering was done differently. The method was immunoSEQ multiplex PCR; TCRdb's version includes in-frame clones alone and lacks a portion of them. Clone size and V and J calls were adopted from that table, with D and trimming inferred from the DNA. This sample has some 2,100,000 clones, with approximately 95% found just once. CD45RA-negative memory and CD45RA+ naive subsets were split from the CD4+ cells. The TCR comes from a man between 18 and 35 years old in good health. The sequenced material came from naive CD4+ T cells sorted from blood. The subset: CD45RA+ positively selected.

In DNA form, the CDR3 reads TGTGCCAGCTCTGAGAATCGCGGTGACACTGAAGCTTTCTTT. It encodes CASSENRGDTEAFF. The V call is TRBV18, the J call TRBJ1-1; D gene ambiguous. The CDR3 is 14 residues long. Germline CDR1 reads KGHSH; CDR2 reads LQKENI. Trimming left V 6 bases short and J 3 bases short, with 14 bases between.